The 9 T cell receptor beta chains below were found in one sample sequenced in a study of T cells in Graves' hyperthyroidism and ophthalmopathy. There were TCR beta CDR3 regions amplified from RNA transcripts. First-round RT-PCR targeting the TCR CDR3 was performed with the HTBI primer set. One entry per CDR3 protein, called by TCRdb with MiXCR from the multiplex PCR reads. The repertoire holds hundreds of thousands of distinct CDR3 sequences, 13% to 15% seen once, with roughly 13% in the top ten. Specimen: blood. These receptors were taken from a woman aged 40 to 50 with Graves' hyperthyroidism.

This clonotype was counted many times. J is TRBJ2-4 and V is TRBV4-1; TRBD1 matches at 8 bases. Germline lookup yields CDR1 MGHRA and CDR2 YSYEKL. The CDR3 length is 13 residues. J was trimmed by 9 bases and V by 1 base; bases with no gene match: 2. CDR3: CASSQVTGAIQYF. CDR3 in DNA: TGCGCCAGCAGCCAAGTGACAGGGGCCATTCAGTACTTC.

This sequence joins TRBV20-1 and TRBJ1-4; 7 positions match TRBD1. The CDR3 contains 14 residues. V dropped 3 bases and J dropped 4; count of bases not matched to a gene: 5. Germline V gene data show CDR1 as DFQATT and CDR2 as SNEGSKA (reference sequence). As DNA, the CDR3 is TGCAGTGCTAGGCCGGGACAGAATAATGAAAAACTGTTTTTT. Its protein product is CSARPGQNNEKLFF.

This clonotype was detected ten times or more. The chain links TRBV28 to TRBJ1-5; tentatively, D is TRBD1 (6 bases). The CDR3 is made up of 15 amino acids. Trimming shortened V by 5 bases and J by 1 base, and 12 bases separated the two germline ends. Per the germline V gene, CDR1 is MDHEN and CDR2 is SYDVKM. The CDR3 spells CASSPGQKSNQPQHF. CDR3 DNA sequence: TGTGCCAGCAGTCCCGGACAGAAAAGCAATCAGCCCCAGCATTTT. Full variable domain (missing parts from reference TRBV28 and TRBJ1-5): DVKVTQSSRYLVKRTGEKVFLECVQDMDHENMFWYRQDPGLGLRLIYFSYDVKMKEKGDIPEGYSVSREKKERFSLILESASTNQTSMYLCASSPGQKSNQPQHFGDGTRLSIL.

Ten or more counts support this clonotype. The CDR3 spells CASSLAAAGWYEQYF. CDR3 DNA sequence: TGTGCCAGCAGCTTAGCGGCGGCAGGGTGGTACGAGCAGTACTTC. This chain joins TRBV7-9 and TRBJ2-7, with D perhaps TRBD1 (5 bases). The CDR3 totals 15 residues. Trimming cost V 0 bases and J 4 bases, with 13 bases left between them. Germline V gene lookup returns CDR1 SEHNR and CDR2 FQNEAQ (reference sequence).

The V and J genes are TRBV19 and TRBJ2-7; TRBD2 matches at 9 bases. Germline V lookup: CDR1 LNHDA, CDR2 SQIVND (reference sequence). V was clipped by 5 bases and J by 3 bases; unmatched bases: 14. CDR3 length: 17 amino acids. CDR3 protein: CASSPTWVIAGVYEQYF. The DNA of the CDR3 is TGTGCCAGTAGTCCCACCTGGGTGATAGCGGGGGTCTACGAGCAGTACTTC.

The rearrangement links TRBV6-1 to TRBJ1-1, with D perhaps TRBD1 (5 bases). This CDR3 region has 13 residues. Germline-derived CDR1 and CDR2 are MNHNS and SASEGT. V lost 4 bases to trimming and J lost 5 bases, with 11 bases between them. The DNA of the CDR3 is TGTGCCAGCAGTGCTTGGGGGGGTACTGAAGCTTTCTTT. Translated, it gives CASSAWGGTEAFF.

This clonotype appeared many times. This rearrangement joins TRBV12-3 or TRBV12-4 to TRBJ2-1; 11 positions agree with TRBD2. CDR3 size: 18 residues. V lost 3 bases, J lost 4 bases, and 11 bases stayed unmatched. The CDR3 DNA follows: TGTGCCAGCAGTTTCTCGGAGGGACTAGCGGACGATTACAATGAGCAGTTCTTC. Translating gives CASSFSEGLADDYNEQFF.

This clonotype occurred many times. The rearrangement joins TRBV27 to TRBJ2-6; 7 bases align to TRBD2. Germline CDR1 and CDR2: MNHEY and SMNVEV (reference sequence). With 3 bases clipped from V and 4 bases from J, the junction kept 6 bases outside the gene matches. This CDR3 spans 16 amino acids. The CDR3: CASSFIRDYGANVLTF. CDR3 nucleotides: TGTGCCAGCAGTTTTATTAGGGACTACGGGGCCAACGTCCTGACTTTC. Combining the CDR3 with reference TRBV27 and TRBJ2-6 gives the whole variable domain EAQVTQNPRYLITVTGKKLTVTCSQNMNHEYMSWYRQDPGLGLRQIYYSMNVEVTDKGDVPEGYKVSRKEKRNFPLILESPSPNQTSLYFCASSFIRDYGANVLTFGAGSRLTVL.

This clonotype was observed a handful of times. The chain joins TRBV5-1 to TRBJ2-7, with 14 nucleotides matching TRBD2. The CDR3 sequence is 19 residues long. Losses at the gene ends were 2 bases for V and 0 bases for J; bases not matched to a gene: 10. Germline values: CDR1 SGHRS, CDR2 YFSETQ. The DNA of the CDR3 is TGCGCCAGCAGCTTATGGACTAGCGGGAGGTCCCCGAGCTCCTACGAGCAGTACTTC. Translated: CASSLWTSGRSPSSYEQYF.